Described below is a single T cell receptor beta chain sequence and its context. Its antigen is currently unknown. The sample is drawn from a study of cytomegalovirus exposure and HLA in healthy donors. The study, taken as a whole, reports: One later analysis reportedly identified an Asian-associated ancestry cluster that showed fewer N-insertions than the roughly 720-donor mean. Roughly uniform depth of sequencing across donors was assumed in presence/absence analyses.

The CDR3 runs to 14 residues. Trimming took 7 bases from V and 3 from J, leaving 14 bases between them. Germline lookup yields CDR1 LNHDA and CDR2 SQIVND (reference sequence). Vbeta (60) and Jbeta (13) primers were used in the PCR. Here immunoSEQ multiplex PCR was the method, and the copy in TCRdb shows in-frame clones only, minus some. The table includes 150,000 to 200,000 clones, approximately 70% detected once. The chain is built from TRBV19 and TRBJ2-3; the D is unclear. Sequenced: PBMCs. The sequence was obtained from a man in his late teens or twenties in good health and CMV-seropositive. The CDR3 protein is CASKVRGGTDTQYF. CDR3 nucleotides: TGTGCCAGTAAAGTGCGAGGCGGAACAGATACGCAGTATTTT.